This entry lists 18 T cell receptor beta chains sequenced from one sample in a study of T-cell reconstitution after alpha-beta-depleted transplantation in children. Preparing the TCRbeta library involved the use of unique molecular identifiers. From the PCR reads, TCRdb called clonotypes with MiXCR, one entry per CDR3 protein. The repertoire holds around 270,000 distinct CDR3 sequences, with over 7% as singletons. The antigens these receptors bind are not known. The study's findings and limits: A year had passed since transplant, and T-cell counts and diversity by then came mostly from newly produced T cells.

The sequenced sample was peripheral blood, obtained 360 days after TCRalphabeta/CD19-depleted stem cell transplant. The receptors stem from a female patient between 2 and 10 years old who had a stem cell transplant for Fanconi anemia, so the T cells may come from the graft donor.

This clonotype has a handful of counts. This chain links TRBV5-1 with TRBJ1-2; a possible D gene is TRBD1 (6 bases). The CDR3 totals 18 residues. With 0 bases removed from V and 5 bases from J, the gap between germline ends came to 23 bases. Looked up from germline, CDR1 is SGHRS and CDR2 is YFSETQ. CDR3 region: CASSLEDVDRWGPYGYTF. CDR3 nucleotides: TGCGCCAGCAGCTTGGAAGATGTTGACAGGTGGGGACCGTATGGCTACACCTTC. Together with reference TRBV5-1 and TRBJ1-2, the CDR3 gives the full variable domain: KAGVTQTPRYLIKTRGQQVTLSCSPISGHRSVSWYQQTPGQGLQFLFEYFSETQRNKGNFPGRFSGRQFSNSRSEMNVSTLELGDSALYLCASSLEDVDRWGPYGYTFGSGTRLTVV.

This clonotype occurred many times. V usage is TRBV20-1 and J usage is TRBJ1-1, with a weak D call TRBD1 (5 bases). This CDR3 has 12 amino acids. Between the trimmed V and J ends, which lost 2 bases and 8 bases, there was a span of 12 bases. Per germline, CDR1 DFQATT and CDR2 SNEGSKA (reference sequence). The CDR3: CSARYRPQEAFF. Here the CDR3 DNA reads TGCAGTGCTAGATACAGGCCCCAGGAAGCTTTCTTT.

This clonotype was detected many times. The rearrangement joins TRBV28 to TRBJ2-7, with D possibly being TRBD1 or TRBD2 (5 bases each). Germline V gene data show CDR1 as MDHEN and CDR2 as SYDVKM. CDR3 size: 16 residues. Trimming pared 2 bases from V and 3 bases from J, leaving 17 bases between. The CDR3 nucleotides are TGTGCCAGCAGTTTACGGAACCTCCGAGGGGTCTACGAGCAGTACTTC. Translation gives CASSLRNLRGVYEQYF.

The chain couples TRBV28 to TRBJ2-6; D is unresolved. The CDR3 runs to 16 residues. V lost 7 bases, J lost 0 bases, and 13 bases lay in between. CDR1 is MDHEN and CDR2 is SYDVKM in the germline V gene. CDR3 amino acids: CASTPGASSGANVLTF. CDR3 in DNA: TGTGCCAGCACCCCCGGAGCGTCCTCTGGGGCCAACGTCCTGACTTTC.

This clonotype was picked up many times. CDR3 in amino acids: CSVLHQNQGSNEQFF. In DNA, the CDR3 is TGCAGCGTTCTACATCAAAACCAGGGATCCAATGAGCAGTTCTTC. The chain joins TRBV29-1 to TRBJ2-1, with a weak D call TRBD1 (5 bases). This CDR3 contains 15 residues. Germline V gene sequence: CDR1 SQVTM, CDR2 ANQGSEA. The V end was cut by 5 bases, the J end by 6 bases, with 20 bases between.

In this sample, this clonotype turned up many times. The CDR3 nucleotides read TGCAGTGCTAGAGGTCCAGCGACGGAGTATGGCTACACCTTC. It translates to CSARGPATEYGYTF. The V and J genes are TRBV20-1 and TRBJ1-2; D remains ambiguous. The CDR3 loop spans 14 amino acids. Trimming pared 1 base from V and 5 bases from J, leaving 14 bases between. CDR1 DFQATT and CDR2 SNEGSKA come from the germline V gene (reference sequence).

This clonotype has a count of ten or more. The rearrangement links TRBV11-1 to TRBJ2-7; no clear D gene. Germline V gene lookup returns CDR1 SGHAT and CDR2 FQDESV (reference sequence). Trimming shortened V by 1 base and J by 2 bases, and 6 bases separated the two germline ends. CDR3 size: 13 residues. This CDR3 is CASSLVLTYEQYF. Here the CDR3 DNA reads TGTGCCAGCAGCTTAGTCCTAACCTACGAGCAGTACTTC.

The chain links TRBV4-2 to TRBJ1-6; 7 bases are shared with TRBD1. The V and J ends lost 0 bases and 7 bases, in that order; junction bases with no gene match: 6. The CDR3 is 16 residues long. CDR1 and CDR2 (germline): LGHNA, YNFKEQ. CDR3 in DNA: TGTGCCAGCAGCCAAGATCAGGGGGGTCCCAATTCACCCCTCCACTTT. Residues: CASSQDQGGPNSPLHF.

Only a few counts were recorded for this clonotype. This chain joins TRBV12-3 or TRBV12-4 and TRBJ1-3; D remains ambiguous. The CDR3 consists of 15 residues. Trimming removed 2 bases at V and 3 bases at J, with 11 bases between. CDR3: CASSLLGFFGNTIYF. In DNA, the CDR3 is TGTGCCAGCAGTTTACTGGGTTTTTTTGGAAACACCATATATTTT.

There are many counts of this clonotype. This chain joins TRBV5-5 and TRBJ2-1; 7 bases are a match to TRBD1. V shed 0 bases and J 8 bases; nucleotides not matched to a gene: 2. The CDR3 has 13 residues. Germline CDR1 SGHKS, CDR2 YYEKEE (reference sequence). DNA of the CDR3: TGTGCCAGCAGCTTGGTAGGGGGCGATGAGCAGTTCTTC. Its protein is CASSLVGGDEQFF.

This clonotype was seen at least ten times. This rearrangement joins TRBV20-1 to TRBJ2-1; the match to TRBD1 covers 8 bases. J gave up 4 bases and V 3 bases, and 5 bases lay outside the gene matches. The length of the CDR3 is 14 residues. CDR1 and CDR2 from the germline V gene are DFQATT and SNEGSKA (reference sequence). The CDR3 DNA reads as TGCAGTGCTAGCGCGACAGGGGAATACAATGAGCAGTTCTTC. It is translated as CSASATGEYNEQFF.

This clonotype came up many times. This chain connects TRBV6-5 to TRBJ2-1; 10 bases are a match to TRBD2. The V gene's germline CDR1 is MNHEY and CDR2 SVGAGI. This CDR3 contains 18 residues. The V gene end was trimmed by 0 bases and the J gene end by 4 bases; junction bases not matched to a gene: 9. The CDR3 region has the DNA TGTGCCAGCAGTTACTCGGCCCTAGCGGGAGACTGGTACAATGAGCAGTTCTTC. Protein sequence: CASSYSALAGDWYNEQFF.

This clonotype has only a few counts. The chain has TRBV20-1 and TRBJ1-1; a weak D match, TRBD1 (6 bases). The germline V gene encodes CDR1 DFQATT and CDR2 SNEGSKA (reference sequence). With 3 bases removed from V and 1 base from J, the gap between germline ends came to 15 bases. The CDR3 contains 15 residues. The CDR3 DNA follows: TGCAGTGCTAGGAAAACACAGGGCAGGAACACTGAAGCTTTCTTT. Protein: CSARKTQGRNTEAFF.

This clonotype was counted at least ten times. The chain is built from TRBV20-1 and TRBJ2-7, with 9 bases identical to TRBD2. V was clipped by 7 bases and J by 2 bases; unmatched bases: 0. Germline values: CDR1 DFQATT, CDR2 SNEGSKA (reference sequence). The CDR3 totals 11 residues. Here the CDR3 DNA reads TGCAGTGGGACTAGCGCCTACGAGCAGTACTTC. Protein product: CSGTSAYEQYF.

This clonotype was seen a handful of times. The rearrangement uses TRBV28 and TRBJ1-5; tentatively, D is TRBD1 (6 bases). V lost 6 bases, J lost 7 bases, and 10 bases lay in between. The CDR3 sequence is 12 residues long. Germline lookup yields CDR1 MDHEN and CDR2 SYDVKM. The CDR3 region has the DNA TGTGCCAGCAGGGGACAAGGCCAGCCCCAGCATTTT. Its protein is CASRGQGQPQHF.

Many counts were recorded for this clonotype. The DNA of the CDR3 is TGTGCCAGCAGCTTGACTCCGGGGACCCAATACAATGAGCAGTTCTTC. This codes for CASSLTPGTQYNEQFF. The V gene is TRBV7-2, the J gene TRBJ2-1, with D perhaps assigned TRBD1 or TRBD2 (5 bases each). Trimming removed 3 bases from V and 4 bases from J, with 16 bases in between. CDR3 length: 16 residues. Germline CDR1 SGHTA, CDR2 FQGNSA.

The chain carries TRBV4-2 and TRBJ1-2, with D maybe TRBD1 (5 bases). CDR1 is LGHNA and CDR2 is YNFKEQ in the germline V gene. This CDR3 has 14 amino acids. The V end lost 2 bases, the J end lost 7 bases, and 14 bases lay between the germline ends. The CDR3 sequence: CASSQKWDASGYTF. The CDR3, as DNA: TGTGCCAGCAGCCAAAAATGGGACGCCTCTGGCTACACCTTC.

This clonotype was recorded many times. V usage is TRBV9 and J usage is TRBJ2-7; 9 bases are a match to TRBD2. After removal of 5 bases from V and 1 base from J, the junction contained 4 bases not matched to a gene. Germline lookup yields CDR1 SGDLS and CDR2 YYNGEE. This CDR3 comprises 14 residues. The chain's CDR3 is CASSLLAGSYEQYF. As DNA, the CDR3 is TGTGCCAGCAGTCTTCTAGCGGGGTCCTACGAGCAGTACTTC.